The source of this TCR beta chain is a study of neurological immune-mediated disorders. V was cut by 3 bases and J by 3 bases, with 15 bases left in between. This CDR3 has 15 amino acids. Germline CDR1 SGDLS, CDR2 YYNGEE. This clonotype was detected many times. cDNA synthesis was performed by 5'RACE with 10-nucleotide random UMIs. TCRdb re-derived calls from the 5' RACE reads in MiXCR, one entry per CDR3 protein. The sample comprises 40,000 to 50,000 distinct CDR3 sequences, 1.9% of which are singletons, and around 2% rests with the top ten. J is TRBJ1-2 and V is TRBV9, with D unresolved. This sequence originates from a woman aged 40 to 49 with multiple sclerosis. Source material: PBMCs. The CDR3 nucleotides are TGTGCCAGCAGCGCCGAGGTGCGGCCCCACTATGGCTACACCTTC. This translates into CASSAEVRPHYGYTF.